The next 14 T cell receptor beta chains were all read from a single sample in a study of beta chain features in type 1 diabetes. cDNA synthesis used the whole RNA isolate, giving expressed TCRB sequences. Method: immunoSEQ multiplex PCR; TCRdb's copy keeps in-frame clones and lacks some. The sample has roughly 330,000 clones, 8% to 13% seen once. The sample was naive CD4+ T cells from blood. The receptors shown here come from a woman in her twenties or thirties in good health.

This clone was seen a few times. This chain links TRBV19 with TRBJ2-2; 9 bases match TRBD2. The CDR3 loop spans 16 amino acids. V lost 3 bases and J lost 4; bases outside the gene matches: 6. Germline CDR1 LNHDA, CDR2 SQIVND (reference sequence). CDR3 loop: CASSMQTSGGTGELFF. CDR3 in DNA: TGTGCCAGTAGTATGCAGACTAGCGGAGGCACCGGGGAGCTGTTTTTT. Variable domain in full (rest from reference TRBV19 and TRBJ2-2): DGGITQSPKYLFRKEGQNVTLSCEQNLNHDAMYWYRQDPGQGLRLIYYSQIVNDFQKGDIAEGYSVSREKKESFPLTVTSAQKNPTAFYLCASSMQTSGGTGELFFGEGSRLTVL.

This rearrangement joins TRBV9 to TRBJ2-1, with TRBD2 identical over 9 bases. J was trimmed by 5 bases and V by 1 base; bases with no gene match: 1. Germline V gene data show CDR1 as SGDLS and CDR2 as YYNGEE. This CDR3 spans 14 amino acids. The CDR3 spells CASSVLAGNNEQFF. CDR3 DNA: TGTGCCAGCAGCGTACTAGCGGGGAACAATGAGCAGTTCTTC.

This chain joins TRBV5-4 and TRBJ2-5; maybe TRBD2 (6 bases). CDR3 length: 15 residues. The ends were cut back, 0 bases at V and 2 bases at J, with 11 bases in the middle. Germline assignment: CDR1 SGHNT and CDR2 YYREEE (reference sequence). Here the CDR3 DNA reads TGTGCCAGCAGCTTGGGTCTAGCGAAACAAGAGACCCAGTACTTC. Translation: CASSLGLAKQETQYF.

This clone has more than one count but fewer than ten. The chain joins TRBV29-1 to TRBJ2-2; 7 positions agree with TRBD1. V was clipped by 6 bases and J by 7 bases; unmatched bases: 11. The CDR3 is 14 residues long. Germline CDR1 is SQVTM and CDR2 is ANQGSEA. The chain's CDR3 is CSVHGTATDGELFF. CDR3 in DNA: TGCAGCGTCCACGGGACAGCCACCGACGGGGAGCTGTTTTTT.

This chain joins TRBV14 and TRBJ1-3; D unclear. The germline V gene encodes CDR1 SGHDN and CDR2 FVKESK. The CDR3 totals 15 residues. V was shortened by 0 bases and J by 3 bases, with 9 bases between the two germline ends. The CDR3 sequence: CASSQDFGGGNTIYF. In DNA, the CDR3 is TGTGCCAGCAGCCAAGATTTCGGAGGTGGAAACACCATATATTTT.

This clone appeared a few times. The chain has TRBV7-9 and TRBJ2-7; D may be TRBD2 (6 bases). The CDR3 runs 13 residues. In germline, CDR1 is SEHNR, CDR2 FQNEAQ (reference sequence). Trimming pared 5 bases from V and 3 bases from J, leaving 11 bases between. CDR3 sequence reads: CASSQGLVYEQYF. CDR3 nucleotide sequence: TGTGCCAGCAGCCAGGGACTGGTCTACGAGCAGTACTTC.

This clone turned up a few times. The chain combines TRBV4-3 with TRBJ2-2; TRBD1 matches at 9 bases. Germline assignment: CDR1 LGHNA and CDR2 YSLEER. CDR3 length: 16 residues. The junction had 4 bases not matched to a gene; V was cut back by 3 bases and J by 2 bases. CDR3 nucleotide sequence: TGCGCCAGCAGCCAGGGACAGGGCATTAACACCGGGGAGCTGTTTTTT. As protein: CASSQGQGINTGELFF.

Regarding this clone: This sample includes further DNA sequences coding for the same CDR3. This CDR3 reads CASSQDAGGGYEQYF. CDR3 sequence (DNA): TGCGCCAGCAGCCAAGACGCGGGAGGAGGGTACGAGCAGTACTTC. The V and J genes are TRBV4-3 and TRBJ2-7, with TRBD2 identical over 8 bases. The CDR3 runs 15 residues. V shed 0 bases and J 4 bases; nucleotides not matched to a gene: 5. Germline assignment: CDR1 LGHNA and CDR2 YSLEER.

The V and J genes are TRBV9 and TRBJ2-5, with D unresolved. The CDR3 consists of 14 residues. From germline, CDR1 is SGDLS and CDR2 YYNGEE. Trimming pared 6 bases from V and 1 base from J, leaving 13 bases between. The CDR3 sequence: CASMRGEGQETQYF. CDR3 coding DNA: TGTGCCAGCATGAGAGGTGAAGGCCAAGAGACCCAGTACTTC.

This clone was seen a few times. The gene calls are TRBV7-2 and TRBJ2-7; 9 nucleotides match TRBD2. CDR3 length: 15 residues. Per germline, CDR1 SGHTA and CDR2 FQGNSA. The V and J ends lost 2 bases and 2 bases, in that order; junction bases with no gene match: 4. The CDR3 region is CASSLWTSAAYEQYF. In nucleotides, the CDR3 is TGTGCCAGCAGCTTATGGACTAGCGCCGCCTACGAGCAGTACTTC.

The chain employs TRBV7-2 and TRBJ2-1; 8 bases line up with TRBD2. The CDR3 contains 16 residues. Germline-derived CDR1 and CDR2 are SGHTA and FQGNSA. V was pared by 6 bases and J by 2 bases, with 9 bases of the junction left unmatched. CDR3: CASRDILAVPYNEQFF. In nucleotides, the CDR3 is TGTGCCAGCAGAGACATACTAGCGGTCCCCTACAATGAGCAGTTCTTC. Supplemented by reference TRBV7-2 and TRBJ2-1, the full variable domain reads GAGVSQSPSNKVTEKGKDVELRCDPISGHTALYWYRQSLGQGLEFLIYFQGNSAPDKSGLPSDRFSAERTGGSVSTLTIQRTQQEDSAVYLCASRDILAVPYNEQFFGPGTRLTVL.

The chain couples TRBV29-1 to TRBJ2-1; 9 bases align to TRBD2. The CDR3 is 16 residues long. With 1 base clipped from V and 0 bases from J, the junction kept 4 bases outside the gene matches. Germline CDR1 is SQVTM and CDR2 is ANQGSEA. CDR3 in amino acids: CSVEVTSGHSYNEQFF. The CDR3 DNA sequence: TGCAGCGTTGAAGTTACTAGCGGGCACTCCTACAATGAGCAGTTCTTC.

This clone was seen only a few times. V and J are TRBV4-3 and TRBJ2-1; TRBD2 agrees at 7 bases. Germline V CDR1 and CDR2: LGHNA, YSLEER. J was trimmed by 0 bases and V by 0 bases; bases with no gene match: 20. The CDR3 is made up of 22 amino acids. CDR3 residues: CASSQEEYPSSGHPGSYNEQFF. The CDR3 DNA reads as TGCGCCAGCAGCCAAGAAGAATATCCGTCTAGCGGTCATCCCGGCTCCTACAATGAGCAGTTCTTC.

The V gene is TRBV29-1, the J gene TRBJ1-2; D might be TRBD1 (5 bases). Germline V gene lookup returns CDR1 SQVTM and CDR2 ANQGSEA. The CDR3 covers 13 residues. Trimming took off 6 bases at V and 4 bases at J, with 15 bases between the two ends. CDR3 loop: CSVRPGGGYGYTF. In DNA form, the CDR3 reads TGCAGCGTAAGACCGGGCGGGGGCTATGGCTACACCTTC.